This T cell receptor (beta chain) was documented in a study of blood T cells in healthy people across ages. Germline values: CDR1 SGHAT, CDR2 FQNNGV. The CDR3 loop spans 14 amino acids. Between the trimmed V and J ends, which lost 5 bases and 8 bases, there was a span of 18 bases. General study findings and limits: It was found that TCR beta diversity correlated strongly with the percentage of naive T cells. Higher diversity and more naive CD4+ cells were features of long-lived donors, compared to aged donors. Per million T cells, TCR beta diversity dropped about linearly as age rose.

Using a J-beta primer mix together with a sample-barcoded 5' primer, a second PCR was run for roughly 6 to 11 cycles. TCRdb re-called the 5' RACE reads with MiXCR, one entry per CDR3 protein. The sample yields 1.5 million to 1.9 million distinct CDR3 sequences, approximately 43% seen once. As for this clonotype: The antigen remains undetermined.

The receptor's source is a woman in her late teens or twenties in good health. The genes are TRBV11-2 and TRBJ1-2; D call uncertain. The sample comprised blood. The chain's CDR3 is CASSVNPAIEGYTF. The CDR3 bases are TGTGCCAGCAGCGTAAACCCGGCAATTGAGGGCTACACCTTC.